The rows below give T cell receptor beta chains drawn from one sample of a study of T cell responses to AZD1222 COVID-19 vaccine. Sequencing was performed with immunoSEQ multiplex PCR; in TCRdb, only in-frame clones are kept and a portion is missing. The repertoire has approximately 150,000 clones, approximately 92% of them found once; the top ten carry 2.5% to 3.5%. The sample here was peripheral blood, taken 28 days after the second AZD1222 dose. The source is an adult who received the AZD1222 COVID-19 vaccine. The CDR3 runs from the conserved cysteine through the conserved F or W. A D gene is named only where the DNA matches it firmly. A clone size is listed for some rows: how often the clone was seen (once, few, many), or a class if it is expanded.

J: TRBJ2-1; D: .; size: few; V: TRBV7-9; CDR3: CASSSQGYEQFF; DNA: TGTGCCAGCAGCTCGCAGGGGTATGAGCAGTTCTTC
J: TRBJ1-3; D: .; size: .; V: TRBV9; CDR3: CASSVSNMLTGNTIYF; DNA: TGTGCCAGCAGCGTTAGCAACATGCTTACGGGAAACACCATATATTTT
J: TRBJ1-2; D: .; size: .; V: TRBV5-1; CDR3: CASSLEWSNYGYTF; DNA: TGCGCCAGCAGCTTGGAATGGTCTAACTATGGCTACACCTTC
J: TRBJ1-3; D: .; size: .; V: TRBV11-2; CDR3: CASSLVAPGNTIYF; DNA: TGTGCCAGCAGCTTAGTGGCACCTGGAAACACCATATATTTT
J: TRBJ2-7; D: .; size: .; V: TRBV28; CDR3: CASRTSGLENYEQYF; DNA: TGTGCCAGCAGGACCAGCGGGCTGGAGAACTACGAGCAGTACTTC
J: TRBJ1-1; D: .; size: once; V: TRBV12-3/TRBV12-4; CDR3: CASSHLDREAFF; DNA: TGTGCCAGCAGTCACCTAGACAGGGAAGCTTTCTTT
J: TRBJ1-4; D: TRBD1; size: .; V: TRBV6-5; CDR3: CASRTGSVVEKLFF; DNA: TGTGCCAGCAGGACAGGGTCTGTGGTAGAAAAACTGTTTTTT
J: TRBJ1-1; D: .; size: once; V: TRBV6-2/TRBV6-3; CDR3: CASSYRVTEAFF; DNA: TGTGCCAGCAGTTATAGGGTCACTGAAGCTTTCTTT
J: TRBJ1-4; D: .; size: .; V: TRBV7-2; CDR3: CASSKDGSNEKLFF; DNA: TGTGCCAGCAGCAAGGACGGCTCTAATGAAAAACTGTTTTTT
J: TRBJ1-1; D: .; size: once; V: TRBV18; CDR3: CASSRVGNTEAFF; DNA: TGTGCCAGCTCTCGGGTGGGGAACACTGAAGCTTTCTTT